The text below deals with one T cell receptor beta chain. Its antigen is not known. This sample was included in a study of cytomegalovirus exposure and HLA in healthy donors. Study-wide results and caveats: Judged likely to be a sequencing artifact was a cluster of highly shared sequence variants. Analysis performed later showed TCR beta chains linked to HLA being more clonally expanded than equally common others.

The study ran its PCR with 60 Vbeta and 13 Jbeta primers. In the original workflow: Counted up in a later analysis, unique TCR beta chains came to 65 million to 100 million, with about 10 million shared. Method: immunoSEQ multiplex PCR; TCRdb's copy keeps in-frame clones and lacks some. V, J and clone size are taken as reported in that table, and D and trimming were inferred from the DNA itself. The table has tens of thousands of clones, 82% seen once; the top ten hold about 4%. The CDR3 extends over 15 amino acids. Germline CDR1 MDHEN, CDR2 SYDVKM. With V trimmed by 6 bases and J by 5 bases, 11 bases remained unmatched.

This receptor was identified in a man aged 45-65 years in good health and CMV-seronegative. The genes are TRBV28 and TRBJ2-7; 9 bases fit TRBD1. Material: PBMCs. CDR3 nucleotide sequence: TGTGCCAGCAGGCCGACAGGGGGAATATCGGACGAGCAGTACTTC. Its translation: CASRPTGGISDEQYF.